One and the same sample provided the 10 T cell receptor beta chains below, sequenced in a study of blood T cell repertoires in COVID-19. The method was immunoSEQ multiplex PCR; TCRdb's version includes in-frame clones alone and lacks a portion of them. The data hold just under 250,000 clones, with approximately 86% observed a single time. The sample was peripheral blood. These receptors all stem from a woman younger than 45 who had recovered from COVID-19.

The J gene is TRBJ1-6, the V gene TRBV2; D may be TRBD1 (5 bases). V lost 6 bases, J lost 10 bases, and 13 bases lay in between. The CDR3 runs to 13 residues. Germline values: CDR1 SNHLY, CDR2 FYNNEI. The CDR3 region is CASRGQGGSPLHF. CDR3 sequence (DNA): TGTGCCAGCAGAGGGCAGGGTGGATCACCCCTCCACTTT.

This chain connects TRBV5-4 to TRBJ2-5; 10 bases agree with TRBD2. This CDR3 has 15 amino acids. Germline V gene lookup returns CDR1 SGHNT and CDR2 YYREEE (reference sequence). J lost 2 bases, V lost 2 bases, and 3 bases had no gene match. In DNA, the CDR3 is TGTGCCAGCAGCTTAGCGGGGGGGATACAAGAGACCCAGTACTTC. The encoded protein is CASSLAGGIQETQYF. The full variable domain, its missing parts supplied by reference TRBV5-4 and TRBJ2-5, is ETGVTQSPTHLIKTRGQQVTLRCSSQSGHNTVSWYQQALGQGPQFIFQYYREEENGRGNFPPRFSGLQFPNYSSELNVNALELDDSALYLCASSLAGGIQETQYFGPGTRLLVL.

Here the CDR3 reads CASSLTGSHNSPLHF. CDR3 bases: TGTGCCAGTAGTTTGACAGGGAGCCATAATTCACCCCTCCACTTT. This chain links TRBV19 with TRBJ1-6; 7 bases match TRBD1. Germline CDR1 and CDR2: LNHDA and SQIVND (reference sequence). J lost 5 bases, V lost 5 bases, and 6 bases had no gene match. This CDR3 is built from 15 residues.

This sequence joins TRBV19 and TRBJ2-7; perhaps TRBD1 as D (6 bases). Germline CDR1 is LNHDA and CDR2 is SQIVND (reference sequence). Trimming stripped 5 bases from V and 3 bases from J, with 11 bases between. The CDR3 extends over 13 amino acids. The CDR3 spells CASSHTQGYEQYF. The CDR3 coding sequence is TGTGCCAGTAGTCATACACAGGGCTACGAGCAGTACTTC.

The chain couples TRBV4-1 to TRBJ2-7, with 10 bases aligning to TRBD1. CDR3 length: 14 residues. CDR1 is MGHRA, CDR2 YSYEKL, per germline. After removal of 9 bases from V and 4 bases from J, the junction contained 9 bases not matched to a gene. CDR3 amino acids: CARVPGQGMYEQYF. CDR3 in DNA: TGCGCCAGGGTCCCGGGACAGGGGATGTACGAGCAGTACTTC.

The chain couples TRBV5-4 to TRBJ2-5; D is undetermined. The germline CDR1 and CDR2 sequences are SGHNT and YYREEE (reference sequence). The CDR3 has 15 amino acids. With 0 bases removed from V and 4 bases from J, the gap between germline ends came to 13 bases. CDR3 region: CASSLGAQVGETQYF. For the CDR3, the DNA is TGTGCCAGCAGCTTGGGGGCCCAAGTGGGAGAGACCCAGTACTTC.

V usage is TRBV19 and J usage is TRBJ1-4; TRBD1 matches at 9 bases. Germline loops: CDR1 LNHDA, CDR2 SQIVND (reference sequence). The CDR3 runs to 16 residues. The V and J ends lost 5 bases and 8 bases, in that order; junction bases with no gene match: 12. The CDR3 region is CASSAPRGQGREKLFF. The DNA of the CDR3 is TGTGCCAGTAGTGCTCCTCGGGGACAGGGTCGGGAAAAACTGTTTTTT. The variable domain in full, completed from reference TRBV19 and TRBJ1-4, reads DGGITQSPKYLFRKEGQNVTLSCEQNLNHDAMYWYRQDPGQGLRLIYYSQIVNDFQKGDIAEGYSVSREKKESFPLTVTSAQKNPTAFYLCASSAPRGQGREKLFFGSGTQLSVL.

The chain is built from TRBV7-2 and TRBJ2-1; D call uncertain. The length of the CDR3 is 17 residues. CDR1 and CDR2 from the germline V gene are SGHTA and FQGNSA. Trimming took off 4 bases at V and 0 bases at J, with 16 bases between the two ends. The CDR3 DNA follows: TGTGCCAGCAGCTCTGTCGGGTCGCCCTACTCCTACAATGAGCAGTTCTTC. The encoded protein is CASSSVGSPYSYNEQFF.

Ten or more counts support this clone. This CDR3 is also generated by other DNA sequences in the sample. V is TRBV5-1 and J is TRBJ1-5, with 9 positions matching TRBD1. The ends lost 5 bases at V and 3 bases at J; junction bases unmatched: 6. CDR1 is SGHRS, CDR2 YFSETQ, per germline. This CDR3 has 15 residues. The CDR3 region has the DNA TGCGCCAGCAGACCCGGGGACAGGGACAATCAGCCCCAGCATTTT. Translation: CASRPGDRDNQPQHF.

V and J are TRBV20-1 and TRBJ2-3; D is perhaps TRBD1 (6 bases). With 3 bases removed from V and 5 bases from J, the gap between germline ends came to 12 bases. The CDR3 spans 13 residues. Germline CDR1 DFQATT, CDR2 SNEGSKA (reference sequence). CDR3 nucleotide sequence: TGCAGTGCTAGTAGACAGGAGGAAGATACGCAGTATTTT. It is translated as CSASRQEEDTQYF.